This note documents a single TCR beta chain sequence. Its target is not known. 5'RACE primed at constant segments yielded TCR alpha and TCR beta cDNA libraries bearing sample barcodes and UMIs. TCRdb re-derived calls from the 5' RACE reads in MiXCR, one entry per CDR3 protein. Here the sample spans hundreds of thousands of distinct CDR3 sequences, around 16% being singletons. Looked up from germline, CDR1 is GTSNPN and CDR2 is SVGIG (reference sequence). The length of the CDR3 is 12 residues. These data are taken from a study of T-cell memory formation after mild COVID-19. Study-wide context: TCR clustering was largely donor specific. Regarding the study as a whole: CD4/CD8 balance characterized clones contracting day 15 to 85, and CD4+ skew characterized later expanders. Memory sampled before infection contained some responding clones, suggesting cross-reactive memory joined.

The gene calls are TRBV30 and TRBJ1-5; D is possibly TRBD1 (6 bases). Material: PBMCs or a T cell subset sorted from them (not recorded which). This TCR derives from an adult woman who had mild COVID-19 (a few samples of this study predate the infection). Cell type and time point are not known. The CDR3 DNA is TGTGCTTCTACGACAGGAAATCAGCCCCAGCATTTT. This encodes CASTTGNQPQHF.